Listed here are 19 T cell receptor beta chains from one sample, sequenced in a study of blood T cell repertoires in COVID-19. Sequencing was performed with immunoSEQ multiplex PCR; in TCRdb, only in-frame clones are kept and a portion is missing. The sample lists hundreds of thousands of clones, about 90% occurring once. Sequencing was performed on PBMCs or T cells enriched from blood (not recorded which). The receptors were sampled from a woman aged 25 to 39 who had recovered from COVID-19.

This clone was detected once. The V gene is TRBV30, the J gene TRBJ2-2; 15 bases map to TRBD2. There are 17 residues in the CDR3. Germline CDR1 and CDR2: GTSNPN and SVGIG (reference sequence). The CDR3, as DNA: TGTGCGTTTTCGGGACTAGCGGGGGGAACGAACACCGGGGAGCTGTTTTTT. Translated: CAFSGLAGGTNTGELFF.

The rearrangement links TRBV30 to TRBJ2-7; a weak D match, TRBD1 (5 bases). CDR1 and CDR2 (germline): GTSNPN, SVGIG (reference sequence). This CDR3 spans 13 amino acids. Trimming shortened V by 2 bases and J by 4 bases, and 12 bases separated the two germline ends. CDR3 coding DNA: TGTGCCTGGAGTTTAGGGGTTCGATACGAGCAGTACTTC. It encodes CAWSLGVRYEQYF.

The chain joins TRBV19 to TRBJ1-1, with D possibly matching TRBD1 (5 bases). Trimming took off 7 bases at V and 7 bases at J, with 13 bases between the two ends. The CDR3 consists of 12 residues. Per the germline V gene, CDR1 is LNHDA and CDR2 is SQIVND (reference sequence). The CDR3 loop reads CASKQEPLEAFF. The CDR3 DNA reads TGTGCCAGTAAACAGGAGCCTCTTGAAGCTTTCTTT.

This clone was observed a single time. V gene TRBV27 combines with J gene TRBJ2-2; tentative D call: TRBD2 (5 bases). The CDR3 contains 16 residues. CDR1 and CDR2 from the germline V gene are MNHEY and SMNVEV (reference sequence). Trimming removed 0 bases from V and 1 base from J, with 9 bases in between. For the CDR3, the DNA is TGTGCCAGCAGTTTATCGACCGGGAAGAACACCGGGGAGCTGTTTTTT. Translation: CASSLSTGKNTGELFF.

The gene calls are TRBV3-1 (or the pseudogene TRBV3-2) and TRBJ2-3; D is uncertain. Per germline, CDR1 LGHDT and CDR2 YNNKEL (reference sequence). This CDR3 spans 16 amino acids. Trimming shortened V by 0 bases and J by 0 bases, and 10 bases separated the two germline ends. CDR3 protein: CASSQDGLTSTDTQYF. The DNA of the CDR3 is TGTGCCAGCAGCCAAGATGGCCTGACTAGCACAGATACGCAGTATTTT.

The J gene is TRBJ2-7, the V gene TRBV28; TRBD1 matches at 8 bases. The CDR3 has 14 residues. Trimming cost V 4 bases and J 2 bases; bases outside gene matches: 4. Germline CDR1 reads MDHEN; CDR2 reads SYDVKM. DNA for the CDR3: TGTGCCAGCAGTTCCCGACAGGGGACCTACGAGCAGTACTTC. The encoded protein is CASSSRQGTYEQYF.

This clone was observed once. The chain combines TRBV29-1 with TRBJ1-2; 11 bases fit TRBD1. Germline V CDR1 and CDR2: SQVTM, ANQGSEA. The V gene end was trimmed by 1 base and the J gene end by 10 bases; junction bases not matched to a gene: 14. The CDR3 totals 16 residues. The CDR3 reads CSVEAPDRGRGEDYTF. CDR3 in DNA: TGCAGCGTTGAAGCTCCGGACAGGGGGCGGGGTGAGGACTACACCTTC. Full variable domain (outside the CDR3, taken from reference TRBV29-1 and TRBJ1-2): SAVISQKPSRDICQRGTSLTIQCQVDSQVTMMFWYRQQPGQSLTLIATANQGSEATYESGFVIDKFPISRPNLTFSTLTVSNMSPEDSSIYLCSVEAPDRGRGEDYTFGSGTRLTVV.

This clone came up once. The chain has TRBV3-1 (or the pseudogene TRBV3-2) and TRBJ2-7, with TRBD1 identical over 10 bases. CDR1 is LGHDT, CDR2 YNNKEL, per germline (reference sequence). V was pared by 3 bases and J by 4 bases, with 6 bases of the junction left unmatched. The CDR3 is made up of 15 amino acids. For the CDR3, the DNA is TGTGCCAGCAGCCACCCCGGGACAGGGGTGTACGAGCAGTACTTC. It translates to CASSHPGTGVYEQYF.

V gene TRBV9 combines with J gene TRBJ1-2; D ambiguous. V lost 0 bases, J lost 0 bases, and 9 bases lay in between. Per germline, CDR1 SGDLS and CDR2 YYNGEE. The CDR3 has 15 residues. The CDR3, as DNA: TGTGCCAGCAGCGTAGCACATCAAACTAACTATGGCTACACCTTC. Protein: CASSVAHQTNYGYTF.

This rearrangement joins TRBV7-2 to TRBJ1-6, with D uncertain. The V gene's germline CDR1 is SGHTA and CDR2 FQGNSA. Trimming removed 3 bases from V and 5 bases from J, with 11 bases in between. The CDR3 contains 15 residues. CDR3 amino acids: CASSFLGANNSPLHF. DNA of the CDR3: TGTGCCAGCAGCTTTTTGGGAGCAAATAATTCACCCCTCCACTTT. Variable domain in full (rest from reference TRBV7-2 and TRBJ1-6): GAGVSQSPSNKVTEKGKDVELRCDPISGHTALYWYRQSLGQGLEFLIYFQGNSAPDKSGLPSDRFSAERTGGSVSTLTIQRTQQEDSAVYLCASSFLGANNSPLHFGNGTRLTVT.

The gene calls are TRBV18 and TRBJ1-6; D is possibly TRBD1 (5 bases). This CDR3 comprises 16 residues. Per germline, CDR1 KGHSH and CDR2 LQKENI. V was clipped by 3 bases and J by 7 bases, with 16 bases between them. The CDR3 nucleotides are TGTGCCAGCTCACCCACGGAGACAGACGTGAATTCACCCCTCCACTTT. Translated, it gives CASSPTETDVNSPLHF.

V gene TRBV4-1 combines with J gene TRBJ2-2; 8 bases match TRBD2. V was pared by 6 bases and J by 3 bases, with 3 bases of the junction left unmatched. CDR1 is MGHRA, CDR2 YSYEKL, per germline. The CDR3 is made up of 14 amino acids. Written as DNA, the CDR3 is TGCGCCAGCAGACCGGGAGGGGACACCGGGGAGCTGTTTTTT. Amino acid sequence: CASRPGGDTGELFF.

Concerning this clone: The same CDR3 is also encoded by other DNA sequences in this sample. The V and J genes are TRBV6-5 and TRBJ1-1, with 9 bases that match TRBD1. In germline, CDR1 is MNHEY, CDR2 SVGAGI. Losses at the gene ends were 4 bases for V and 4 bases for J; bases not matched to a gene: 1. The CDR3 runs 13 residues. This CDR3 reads CASSLTGGTEAFF. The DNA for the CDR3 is TGTGCCAGCAGTTTGACAGGGGGCACTGAAGCTTTCTTT.

CDR3 in amino acids: CASIQYDEQYF. The CDR3 nucleotides are TGTGCCAGCATCCAGTATGACGAGCAGTACTTC. The chain recombines TRBV6-5 with TRBJ2-7; D is undetermined. CDR3 length: 11 residues. Germline CDR1 MNHEY, CDR2 SVGAGI. Trimming shortened V by 7 bases and J by 5 bases, and 9 bases separated the two germline ends.

This CDR3 is CASARTGFNSPLHF. Here the CDR3 DNA reads TGTGCCAGCGCAAGGACAGGGTTTAATTCACCCCTCCACTTT. V and J are TRBV18 and TRBJ1-6; 8 bases fit TRBD1. Germline assignment: CDR1 KGHSH and CDR2 LQKENI. The CDR3 is made up of 14 amino acids. J was trimmed by 6 bases and V by 8 bases; bases with no gene match: 6.

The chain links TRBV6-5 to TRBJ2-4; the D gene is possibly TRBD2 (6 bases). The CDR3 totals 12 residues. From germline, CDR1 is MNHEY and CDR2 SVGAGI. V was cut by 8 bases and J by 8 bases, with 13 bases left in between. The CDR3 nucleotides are TGTGCCAGCTCTTTAGGGGAGGACATTCAGTACTTC. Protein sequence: CASSLGEDIQYF.

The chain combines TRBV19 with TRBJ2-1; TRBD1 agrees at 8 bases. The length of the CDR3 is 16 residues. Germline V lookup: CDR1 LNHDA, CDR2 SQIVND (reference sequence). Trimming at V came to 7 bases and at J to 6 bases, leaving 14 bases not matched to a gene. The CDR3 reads CASTPQDRVGLNEQFF. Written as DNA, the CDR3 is TGTGCCAGTACCCCACAGGACAGGGTGGGTCTCAATGAGCAGTTCTTC.

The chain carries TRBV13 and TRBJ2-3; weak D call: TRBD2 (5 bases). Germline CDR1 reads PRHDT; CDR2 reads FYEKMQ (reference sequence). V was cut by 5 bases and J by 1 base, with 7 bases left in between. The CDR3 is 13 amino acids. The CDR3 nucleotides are TGTGCCAGCAGCCGGGGTCGCACAGATACGCAGTATTTT. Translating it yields CASSRGRTDTQYF.

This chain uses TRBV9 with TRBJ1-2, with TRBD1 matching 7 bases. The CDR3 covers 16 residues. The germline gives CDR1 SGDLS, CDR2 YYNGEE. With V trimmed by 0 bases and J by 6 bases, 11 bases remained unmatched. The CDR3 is CASSVGGGQSINGYTF. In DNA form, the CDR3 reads TGTGCCAGCAGCGTAGGAGGGGGACAGTCTATTAATGGCTACACCTTC.